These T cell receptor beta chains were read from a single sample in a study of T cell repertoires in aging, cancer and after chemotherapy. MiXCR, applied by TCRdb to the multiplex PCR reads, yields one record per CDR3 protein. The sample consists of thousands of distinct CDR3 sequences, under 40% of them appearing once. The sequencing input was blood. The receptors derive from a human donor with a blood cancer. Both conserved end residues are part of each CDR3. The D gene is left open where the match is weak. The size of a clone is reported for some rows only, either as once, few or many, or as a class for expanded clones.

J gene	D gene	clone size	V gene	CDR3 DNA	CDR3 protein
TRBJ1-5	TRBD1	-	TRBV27	TGTGCCAGCCGTGTCGGACAGGGGTATGATCAGCCCCAGCATTTT	CASRVGQGYDQPQHF
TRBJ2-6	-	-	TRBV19	TGTGCCAGTAGTATAGTTGGCGGGCACGGGGCCAACGTCCTGACTTTC	CASSIVGGHGANVLTF
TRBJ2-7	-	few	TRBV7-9	TGTGCCAGCAGCTTAACAGGGAGCGAGCAGTACTTC	CASSLTGSEQYF
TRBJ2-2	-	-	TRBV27	TGTGCCAGCAGTTTATTGCCTGGGGGATTCACCGGGGAGCTGTTTTTT	CASSLLPGGFTGELFF
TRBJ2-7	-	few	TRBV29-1	TGCAGCGTTGATCGCAGGAACTACGAGCAGTACTTC	CSVDRRNYEQYF
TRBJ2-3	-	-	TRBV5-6	TGTGCCAGCAGCGCCGGGACCTCCTCTAACACAGATACGCAGTATTTT	CASSAGTSSNTDTQYF
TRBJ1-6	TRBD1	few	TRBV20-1	TGCAGTGCTCGCCGGGACAGGGTTCACTTT	CSARRDRVHF
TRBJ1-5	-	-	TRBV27	TGTGCCAGCAGGTCCAGGGGTCTCTATAGCAATCAGCCCCAGCATTTT	CASRSRGLYSNQPQHF
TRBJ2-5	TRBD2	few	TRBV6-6	TGTGCCAGCAGTTACTCGGCACTAGCGGGGGGGCCGCTGGGAGAGACCCAGTACTTC	CASSYSALAGGPLGETQYF
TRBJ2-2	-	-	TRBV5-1	TGCGCCAGCAGCCCTTACATCGGGGAGCTGTTTTTT	CASSPYIGELFF